The clone carrying this T cell receptor (beta chain) came up a few times. Its antigen is unidentified. One junction end disagrees with the germline gene, perhaps due to a read error. The data belong to a study of cytotoxic CD8 clonotypes in ibrutinib-treated CLL. Overall study context: Patient counts were approximately 12 relapsed/refractory, about 14 treatment-naive and around 17 IGHV unmutated. Partial response occurred in approximately 25 patients and complete response in 2; at median about 6 years, roughly 15 remained remitted and about 12 progressed. Samples yielded averages of 250,000 or so productive templates and fewer than 95,000 productive rearrangements. Whole-study results and caveats: There were few public clonotypes, and on treatment they contracted or stayed stable.

TCRdb's table, derived via immunoSEQ multiplex PCR, lists solely in-frame clones and lacks some. The data hold approximately 210,000 clones, with over 60% observed a single time. This CDR3 region has 11 residues. Germline CDR1 and CDR2: SNHLY and FYNNEI. This TCR came from a human donor with chronic lymphocytic leukemia. The chain uses TRBV2 and TRBJ1-1; no definite D call. Specimen: PBMCs, collected after 24 months of ibrutinib treatment. The CDR3 nucleotides read TGCGACCAAGAGTCGAACACTGAAGCTTTCTTT. This codes for CDQESNTEAFF.